These 5 T cell receptor beta chains share one sample of origin, sequenced in a study of shared clonotypes between healthy human individuals. This table comes from immunoSEQ multiplex PCR, and its TCRdb copy is limited to in-frame clones, with some not included. The sample holds roughly 640,000 clones, less than 85% seen once. The material sequenced was memory CD4+ T cells sorted from blood. Sample subset: CD45RA-negative fraction. These TCRs come from a woman aged 25 to 39 in good health.

In this sample, this clone turned up many times. The chain joins TRBV5-5 to TRBJ1-2; no firm D call. Trimming shortened V by 2 bases and J by 0 bases, and 11 bases separated the two germline ends. CDR3 length: 15 residues. Germline CDR1 and CDR2: SGHKS and YYEKEE (reference sequence). CDR3 DNA: TGTGCCAGCAGCTTTCTCGACACTTCTAACTATGGCTACACCTTC. This sequence encodes CASSFLDTSNYGYTF.

The gene calls are TRBV30 and TRBJ1-1, with TRBD1 matching 8 bases. The germline CDR1 and CDR2 sequences are GTSNPN and SVGIG (reference sequence). The CDR3 spans 15 residues. J lost 0 bases, V lost 0 bases, and 3 bases had no gene match. CDR3 DNA sequence: TGTGCCTGGAGTGTACTGACAGGGGTGAACACTGAAGCTTTCTTT. Residues: CAWSVLTGVNTEAFF.

This clone has just one count. CDR3 residues: CASTIMKGTNLNQPQHF. The CDR3 region has the DNA TGTGCCAGCACTATTATGAAGGGGACAAACTTAAATCAGCCCCAGCATTTT. The rearrangement links TRBV28 to TRBJ1-5; weak D call: TRBD1 (6 bases). The CDR3 spans 17 residues. Trimming took off 7 bases at V and 4 bases at J, with 23 bases between the two ends. Germline loops: CDR1 MDHEN, CDR2 SYDVKM.

DNA of the CDR3: TGTGCCAGCAGCGCGGACAGCGGGAGAGGTTACAATGAGCAGTTCTTC. It codes for CASSADSGRGYNEQFF. This chain uses TRBV5-4 with TRBJ2-1; 8 bases are shared with TRBD2. The CDR3 is 16 amino acids. The germline V gene has CDR1 SGHNT and CDR2 YYREEE (reference sequence). The ends lost 4 bases at V and 4 bases at J; junction bases unmatched: 10.

The chain is built from TRBV28 and TRBJ2-1, with D tentatively TRBD1 (5 bases). The CDR3 is 15 residues long. Between the trimmed V and J ends, which lost 5 bases and 7 bases, there was a span of 18 bases. The germline V gene encodes CDR1 MDHEN and CDR2 SYDVKM. The CDR3: CASSPRRGSENEQFF. In DNA form, the CDR3 reads TGTGCCAGCAGTCCAAGAAGGGGATCGGAAAATGAGCAGTTCTTC. The variable domain in full, with the rest retrieved from reference TRBV28 and TRBJ2-1, is DVKVTQSSRYLVKRTGEKVFLECVQDMDHENMFWYRQDPGLGLRLIYFSYDVKMKEKGDIPEGYSVSREKKERFSLILESASTNQTSMYLCASSPRRGSENEQFFGPGTRLTVL.